These 5 T cell receptor beta chains were sequenced from one sample in a study of blood T cell repertoires in COVID-19. The method was immunoSEQ multiplex PCR; TCRdb's version includes in-frame clones alone and lacks a portion of them. In the table there are about 140,000 clones, roughly 80% of which are singletons. Specimen: peripheral blood. All receptors come from a man between 65 and 85 years old who had recovered from COVID-19.

V usage is TRBV6-5 and J usage is TRBJ1-2; TRBD1 agrees at 7 bases. V was pared by 6 bases and J by 3 bases, with 4 bases of the junction left unmatched. The CDR3 is 13 residues long. Germline CDR1 reads MNHEY; CDR2 reads SVGAGI. The CDR3 protein is CASRQGFYYGYTF. CDR3 DNA sequence: TGTGCCAGCAGACAGGGGTTTTACTATGGCTACACCTTC.

The V and J genes are TRBV5-1 and TRBJ2-2, with 8 nucleotides matching TRBD2. J was trimmed by 5 bases and V by 5 bases; bases with no gene match: 5. The germline V gene has CDR1 SGHRS and CDR2 YFSETQ. CDR3 size: 14 residues. The CDR3 loop is CASREAGETGELFF. CDR3 nucleotide sequence: TGCGCCAGCAGGGAAGCGGGAGAGACCGGGGAGCTGTTTTTT.

The rearrangement joins TRBV6-4 to TRBJ2-3; 12 bases map to TRBD1. Germline assignment: CDR1 MRHNA and CDR2 SNTAGT. V was pared by 4 bases and J by 4 bases, with 3 bases of the junction left unmatched. This CDR3 comprises 15 residues. In DNA form, the CDR3 reads TGTGCCAGCAGTGCGGGACAGGGGGCTTCAGATACGCAGTATTTT. This codes for CASSAGQGASDTQYF.

The genes are TRBV24-1 and TRBJ2-2, with D tentatively TRBD1 (6 bases). Germline assignment: CDR1 KGHDR and CDR2 SFDVKD. CDR3 length: 17 amino acids. Trimming shortened V by 4 bases and J by 4 bases, and 18 bases separated the two germline ends. CDR3 bases: TGTGCCACCAGTGACTCCGGGACATCTGGGGGCACCGGGGAGCTGTTTTTT. Its translation: CATSDSGTSGGTGELFF.

This chain links TRBV7-9 with TRBJ2-1, with 9 bases lining up with TRBD2. This CDR3 is 16 amino acids long. Germline CDR1 is SEHNR and CDR2 is FQNEAQ (reference sequence). Losses at the gene ends were 1 base for V and 7 bases for J; bases not matched to a gene: 8. The CDR3 nucleotides are TGTGCCAGCAGCTTAGTTGCGGGAGGGCCTTGGAATGAGCAGTTCTTC. Protein sequence: CASSLVAGGPWNEQFF.